These T cell receptor beta chains were read from a single sample in a study of identical twins. MiXCR, applied by TCRdb to the 5' RACE reads, yields one record per CDR3 protein. The sample carries 220,000 or so distinct CDR3 sequences, around 6.6% recorded once. The sample was also linked to a second study, of yellow fever vaccine responses in identical twins.

Sequencing was carried out using memory (CD45RO+) T cells sorted from blood. The receptor set was obtained from a woman aged 18 to 35 in good health. CDR3s include the opening cysteine and the closing phenylalanine or tryptophan. The D gene is left open where the match is weak. For some rows the clone size is stated as once, few or many, or as a class when expanded; others skip it.

D gene	clone size	V gene	J gene	CDR3 DNA	CDR3 protein
TRBD2	many	TRBV20-1	TRBJ2-1	TGCAGTGCCTCGGGACTAGCGGCCTACAATGAGCAGTTCTTC	CSASGLAAYNEQFF
NA	many	TRBV20-1	TRBJ1-5	TGCAGTGCCAATCAGAAGTATAGCAATCAGCCCCAGCATTTT	CSANQKYSNQPQHF
TRBD2	NA	TRBV11-1	TRBJ2-3	TGTGCCAGCAGCATAAGCCGTGGGACTAGCGGGAGCTTCGATACGCAGTATTTT	CASSISRGTSGSFDTQYF
TRBD1	many	TRBV19	TRBJ2-7	TGTGCCAGTACTGGACAGGGATATACCGAGCAGTACTTC	CASTGQGYTEQYF
NA	few	TRBV27	TRBJ2-1	TGTGCCAGCAGATTATGGGGGCCCGAGCCTGCTCACAATGAGCAGTTCTTC	CASRLWGPEPAHNEQFF
NA	few	TRBV2	TRBJ2-2	TGTGCCAGCAGTGGAGGGGCGGCCGGGGAGCTGTTTTTT	CASSGGAAGELFF
NA	many	TRBV5-1	TRBJ1-1	TGCGCCAGCAGATCGGACAGAATGAACACTGAAGCTTTCTTT	CASRSDRMNTEAFF
NA	few	TRBV7-2	TRBJ2-1	TGTGCCAGCAGCACTTATTTCGGGGGTTCTAGGAATGAGCAGTTCTTC	CASSTYFGGSRNEQFF
NA	few	TRBV3-1	TRBJ1-1	TGTGCCAGCAGCCCCCATGGGCTGAACACTGAAGCTTTCTTT	CASSPHGLNTEAFF
NA	many	TRBV7-8	TRBJ2-7	TGTGCCAGCAACACGGGTCCCAGCTCCTACGAGCAGTACTTC	CASNTGPSSYEQYF
TRBD1	few	TRBV12-5	TRBJ1-1	TGTGCTAGTGGACCCACAGGGGACACTGAAGCTTTCTTT	CASGPTGDTEAFF
NA	few	TRBV7-9	TRBJ2-1	TGTGCCAGCAGCTTAGTACAGAGCGGTGAGCAGTTCTTC	CASSLVQSGEQFF
TRBD1	many	TRBV12-3/TRBV12-4	TRBJ1-3	TGTGCCAGCAGTGGGACAGTCTCTGGAAACACCATATATTTT	CASSGTVSGNTIYF
TRBD2	many	TRBV28	TRBJ2-2	TGTGCCAGCAGTCCTGGGACTAGCGGGGGCCCGAACACCGGGGAGCTGTTTTTT	CASSPGTSGGPNTGELFF
TRBD2	few	TRBV20-1	TRBJ2-3	TGCAGTGCTCGGACTAGCGGGGTGGGGGATACGCAGTATTTT	CSARTSGVGDTQYF
TRBD2	few	TRBV7-9	TRBJ2-3	TGTGCCAGCAGCGTCGGGACTAGCGGGGCTCGTACGCAGTATTTT	CASSVGTSGARTQYF
NA	NA	TRBV6-1	TRBJ2-2	TGTGCCAGCACCCGGGGAGGGAACACCGGGGAGCTGTTTTTT	CASTRGGNTGELFF
NA	few	TRBV4-1	TRBJ2-2	TGCGCCAGCAGCCAAGAACTAGCCACCGGGGAGCTGTTTTTT	CASSQELATGELFF
NA	NA	TRBV29-1	TRBJ2-2	TGCAGCGTTGAACAGGGTGGTGTCACCGGGGAGCTGTTTTTT	CSVEQGGVTGELFF
NA	NA	TRBV12-3/TRBV12-4	TRBJ1-5	TGTGCCAGCAGTTTGTGGCGGCAGGTCATGGGACCCCAGCATTTT	CASSLWRQVMGPQHF
TRBD1	few	TRBV28	TRBJ1-4	TGTGCCAGCTCCTGGGCAGGGGGAGAAAAACTGTTTTTT	CASSWAGGEKLFF
TRBD1	NA	TRBV28	TRBJ1-1	TGTGCCAGCAGTTTACCCCGACAGGGACGAAACACTGAAGCTTTCTTT	CASSLPRQGRNTEAFF
NA	NA	TRBV2	TRBJ2-7	TGTGCCAAAGGATACAGGGACGAGCAGTACTTC	CAKGYRDEQYF
NA	few	TRBV6-1	TRBJ1-5	TGTGCCAGCAGTGCGGAGACCGCTAGCAATCAGCCCCAGCATTTT	CASSAETASNQPQHF
TRBD1	NA	TRBV7-2	TRBJ1-6	TGTGCCAGCAGCATCCGACAGGGGTCAGGTTCACCCCTCCACTTT	CASSIRQGSGSPLHF
NA	few	TRBV3-1	TRBJ2-5	TGTGCCAGCAGCCAATTAGGAGGTAAAGAGACCCAGTACTTC	CASSQLGGKETQYF
NA	NA	TRBV2	TRBJ2-7	TGTGCCAGCAGCCTACCGGTAGCAGGGAGCCGTGAGCAGTACTTC	CASSLPVAGSREQYF
TRBD2	NA	TRBV5-5	TRBJ2-1	TGTGCCAGCAGCCAGTCGGGACTAGCGGGGAATGAGCAGTTCTTC	CASSQSGLAGNEQFF
NA	many	TRBV5-1	TRBJ2-3	TGCGCCAGCAGCTTGGAAAAGGGGACACGCACAGATACGCAGTATTTT	CASSLEKGTRTDTQYF
TRBD1	many	TRBV5-1	TRBJ2-7	TGCGCCAGCAGCCCCGGACAGGGGGGAGAGCAGTACTTC	CASSPGQGGEQYF
NA	few	TRBV14	TRBJ1-6	TGTGCCAGCAGCAGGGGACTGGATTCACCCCTCCACTTT	CASSRGLDSPLHF
NA	many	TRBV3-1	TRBJ2-1	TGTGCCAGCAGTAGGATTGACAATGAGCAGTTCTTC	CASSRIDNEQFF
NA	NA	TRBV3-1	TRBJ2-2	TGTGCCAGCAGCCGTTTGGGGAGCTCGAACACCGGGGAGCTGTTTTTT	CASSRLGSSNTGELFF
TRBD1	NA	TRBV9	TRBJ2-1	TGTGCCAGCAGCCCCAACGGACAGGGGTCCTACAATGAGCAGTTCTTC	CASSPNGQGSYNEQFF
TRBD2	many	TRBV3-1	TRBJ2-7	TGTGCCAGCTCCATCATAGCGGGAGAATTCTACTTC	CASSIIAGEFYF
TRBD1	NA	TRBV28	TRBJ2-2	TGTGCCAGCAGTTTCGGGACAGGGTACACCGGGGAGCTGTTTTTT	CASSFGTGYTGELFF
NA	NA	TRBV10-2	TRBJ2-3	TGCGCCAGCAGGGACCTCAGGACCAGCACAGATACGCAGTATTTT	CASRDLRTSTDTQYF
TRBD2	few	TRBV6-1	TRBJ2-3	TGTGCCAGCAGAAGGGCGGGGGGGCCTAGAGATACGCAGTATTTT	CASRRAGGPRDTQYF
TRBD2	few	TRBV7-9	TRBJ2-5	TGTGCCAGCAGCCAGGGACTAGCGAGGGAGACCCAGTACTTC	CASSQGLARETQYF
NA	NA	TRBV19	TRBJ2-7	TGTGCCAGTAGTATAGATTATCGACGGGACCTCGGCGAGCAGTACTTC	CASSIDYRRDLGEQYF
TRBD2	few	TRBV11-2	TRBJ2-2	TGTGCCAGCAGCTTTAGAGTGTTAGCGGGGGGTCCGAACACCGGGGAGCTGTTTTTT	CASSFRVLAGGPNTGELFF
NA	many	TRBV27	TRBJ2-2	TGTGCCAGCAGTATATTCCCCGGGGAGCTGTTTTTT	CASSIFPGELFF
NA	NA	TRBV28	TRBJ1-2	TGTGCCAGCAGCACGAGCCCCAAATATGGCTACACCTTC	CASSTSPKYGYTF
TRBD2	many	TRBV6-5	TRBJ2-1	TGTGCCAGCAGTTCTCCTAGCGGGAGGCATGAGCAGTTCTTC	CASSSPSGRHEQFF
NA	many	TRBV20-1	TRBJ1-4	TGCAGTGCTCAGACACCCTCTAATGAAAAACTGTTTTTT	CSAQTPSNEKLFF
NA	many	TRBV2	TRBJ2-3	TGTGCCAGCAACGGCCCTAGCCGCACAGATACGCAGTATTTT	CASNGPSRTDTQYF
TRBD1	few	TRBV24-1	TRBJ2-5	TGTGCCACCAGTGACCCGGGACAGGGGGAGACCCAGTACTTC	CATSDPGQGETQYF
NA	many	TRBV5-1	TRBJ2-2	TGCGCCAGCAGCACTCTCGTAGGAGCCACCGGGGAGCTGTTTTTT	CASSTLVGATGELFF
NA	many	TRBV11-2	TRBJ2-1	TGTGCCAGCAGCTACATACGGGGAAATGAGCAGTTCTTC	CASSYIRGNEQFF
NA	few	TRBV12-3/TRBV12-4	TRBJ2-2	TGTGCCAGCAGCCTCACCGGGCCCGAAATCCGGGAGCTGTTTTTT	CASSLTGPEIRELFF
TRBD1	many	TRBV10-3	TRBJ1-1	TGTGCCATCAGGGGGGGACAGACGAACACTGAAGCTTTCTTT	CAIRGGQTNTEAFF